This TCR beta chain was captured in a study of cytomegalovirus exposure and HLA in healthy donors. Points from the study as a whole: Productive status was seen about 90% or about 30% of the time for most TCR beta V segments in an earlier analysis. With further analysis later on, most CMV-associated TCR beta chains appeared HLA-restricted.

About this clone: Its antigen is as yet unknown.

This CDR3 has 15 residues. Germline V lookup: CDR1 MDHEN, CDR2 SYDVKM. With 4 bases removed from V and 1 base from J, the gap between germline ends came to 12 bases. Use of 60 Vbeta and 13 Jbeta primers characterized the PCR. The repertoire was sequenced with immunoSEQ multiplex PCR; TCRdb's copy has only in-frame clones and lacks some. The data show 210,000 or so clones, with around 73% seen just once and 2.1% held by the top ten. The sequence derives from a woman aged 25 to 39 in good health and CMV-seropositive. Sequences were obtained from PBMCs. The J gene is TRBJ2-3, the V gene TRBV28; maybe TRBD1 (5 bases). CDR3 DNA sequence: TGTGCCAGCAGTTCCATCAGGGTAGGCACAGATACGCAGTATTTT. It codes for CASSSIRVGTDTQYF.